Given below is one T cell receptor beta chain in context. Its antigen is undetermined. Peripheral blood, around 9.4 milliliters per donor, was collected. PCR was performed a second time for about 7 to 12 cycles using a sample-barcoded 5' primer and a J-beta primer mix. Each CDR3 protein is one row after TCRdb ran MiXCR on the 5' RACE reads. The sample lists around 1,900,000 distinct CDR3 sequences, about 39% seen once, with under 25% in the top ten. The sample comes from a study of blood T cells in healthy people across ages. Study as a whole: Every two T cells gave about one barcoded beta molecule via template switching.

Findings of the study overall: When set beside aged donors, long-lived donors presented more naive CD4+ cells and higher diversity. In older individuals, TCR beta diversity per million T cells was lower, falling roughly linearly with age.

There are 14 residues in the CDR3. The germline gives CDR1 SGHRS, CDR2 YFSETQ. V gave up 6 bases and J gave up 2 bases; unmatched junction bases: 7. The chain is built from TRBV5-1 and TRBJ2-7; TRBD1 aligns across 8 bases. The TCR originated in a human donor in good health. What was sequenced was blood. The CDR3 spells CASKSGQGAYEQYF. CDR3 DNA sequence: TGCGCCAGCAAATCCGGACAGGGCGCCTACGAGCAGTACTTC.